These 10 T cell receptor beta chains came from one sample sequenced in a study of response to subunit inactivated influenza vaccine. Using its own MiXCR run on the RT-PCR reads, TCRdb lists one record per CDR3 protein. The sample includes some 550,000 distinct CDR3 sequences, around 25% of them seen just once. The same data also contributed to another study, on T cells expressing NK-cell markers. Per that paper: It was by 5'RACE template switching with UMIs that TCR beta cDNA was made.

This material consisted of CD4+ T cells sorted from PBMCs, taken 11 to 12 days after vaccination. Receptor source: a man between 50 and 59 years old who received an inactivated influenza vaccine.

Of note for this clonotype: Given a much more abundant clone one base away, this may be a read error. The chain is built from TRBV7-2 and TRBJ2-2; D gene unclear. The germline V and J ends were trimmed by 2 bases and 3 bases, with 4 bases remaining between them. The germline gives CDR1 SGHTA, CDR2 FQGNSA. CDR3 length: 13 residues. CDR3 amino acids: CASSLQYTGELFF. The CDR3 region has the DNA TGTGCCAGCAGCTTACAGTACACCGGGGAGCTGTTTTTT.

This chain uses TRBV4-3 with TRBJ2-2; D not resolved. Deletions cut 0 bases from V and 0 bases from J, with 14 bases between. Germline V gene lookup returns CDR1 LGHNA and CDR2 YSLEER. The CDR3 is made up of 18 amino acids. CDR3 amino acids: CASSQDRQIFANTGELFF. As DNA, the CDR3 is TGCGCCAGCAGCCAAGATCGACAAATATTCGCGAACACCGGGGAGCTGTTTTTT.

The chain has TRBV6-1 and TRBJ1-5, with D unclear. V lost 5 bases to trimming and J lost 4 bases, with 9 bases between them. The germline CDR1 and CDR2 sequences are MNHNS and SASEGT. The CDR3 has 13 amino acids. The CDR3 spells CASSHGMNQPQHF. The DNA of the CDR3 is TGTGCCAGCAGTCATGGGATGAATCAGCCCCAGCATTTT.

The V call is TRBV10-3, the J call TRBJ2-7, with TRBD1 matching 9 bases. Trimming took 3 bases from V and 2 from J; bases not matched to a gene: 5. CDR3 length: 15 residues. The germline V gene has CDR1 ENHRY and CDR2 SYGVKD. The CDR3 here is CAISDSRQGAYEQYF. The CDR3 DNA sequence: TGTGCCATCAGTGATAGTAGACAGGGGGCCTACGAGCAGTACTTC.

The rearrangement joins TRBV5-6 to TRBJ2-7; 10 bases are shared with TRBD2. The germline CDR1 and CDR2 sequences are SGHDT and YYEEEE. The CDR3 contains 14 residues. The V and J ends lost 2 bases and 6 bases, in that order; junction bases with no gene match: 5. CDR3: CASSFKRGGREQYF. CDR3 DNA sequence: TGTGCCAGCAGCTTCAAGCGGGGGGGCCGCGAGCAGTACTTC.

This clonotype was seen a handful of times. The J gene is TRBJ2-5, the V gene TRBV2; 10 positions match TRBD2. Trimming removed 4 bases from V and 7 bases from J; junction bases left unmatched: 6. Germline CDR1 SNHLY, CDR2 FYNNEI. This CDR3 has 14 residues. The CDR3, as DNA: TGTGCCAGCAGTGGGGCCGGGACTAGCGTGACCCAGTACTTC. Translating it yields CASSGAGTSVTQYF. Variable domain in full (rest from reference TRBV2 and TRBJ2-5): EPEVTQTPSHQVTQMGQEVILRCVPISNHLYFYWYRQILGQKVEFLVSFYNNEISEKSEIFDDQFSVERPDGSNFTLKIRSTKLEDSAMYFCASSGAGTSVTQYFGPGTRLLVL.

The chain employs TRBV2 and TRBJ2-1; TRBD1 aligns across 9 bases. J lost 0 bases, V lost 7 bases, and 16 bases had no gene match. Germline CDR1 SNHLY, CDR2 FYNNEI. The CDR3 is 19 residues long. The CDR3 here is CASTLIRDRALSSYNEQFF. The CDR3 DNA reads as TGTGCCAGCACTTTGATCCGGGACAGGGCGTTAAGCTCCTACAATGAGCAGTTCTTC. The variable domain in full, with the rest retrieved from reference TRBV2 and TRBJ2-1, is EPEVTQTPSHQVTQMGQEVILRCVPISNHLYFYWYRQILGQKVEFLVSFYNNEISEKSEIFDDQFSVERPDGSNFTLKIRSTKLEDSAMYFCASTLIRDRALSSYNEQFFGPGTRLTVL.

The chain employs TRBV20-1 and TRBJ1-2; 7 bases are a match to TRBD1. There are 13 residues in the CDR3. The trim removed 5 bases at V and 4 bases at J, leaving 7 bases unmatched. Germline CDR1 is DFQATT and CDR2 is SNEGSKA (reference sequence). The CDR3 spells CSAGKGAGYGYTF. The CDR3 DNA sequence: TGCAGTGCTGGGAAGGGGGCCGGCTATGGCTACACCTTC.

This sequence joins TRBV7-9 and TRBJ1-1; D is perhaps TRBD1 (5 bases). V lost 5 bases and J lost 4, with 14 bases in between. Per the germline V gene, CDR1 is SEHNR and CDR2 is FQNEAQ (reference sequence). This CDR3 has 14 residues. The CDR3 nucleotides read TGTGCCAGCAGCGCAAAGGCAAGGGGCACTGAAGCTTTCTTT. Translated, it gives CASSAKARGTEAFF.

This clonotype was recorded a few times. This rearrangement joins TRBV20-1 to TRBJ1-4; D is unresolved. Trimming cost V 3 bases and J 11 bases, with 13 bases left between them. The CDR3 has 12 amino acids. Per the germline V gene, CDR1 is DFQATT and CDR2 is SNEGSKA (reference sequence). CDR3 nucleotide sequence: TGCAGTGCTAGTTGGGAGGGAGAGAAACTGTTTTTT. Translated, it gives CSASWEGEKLFF.